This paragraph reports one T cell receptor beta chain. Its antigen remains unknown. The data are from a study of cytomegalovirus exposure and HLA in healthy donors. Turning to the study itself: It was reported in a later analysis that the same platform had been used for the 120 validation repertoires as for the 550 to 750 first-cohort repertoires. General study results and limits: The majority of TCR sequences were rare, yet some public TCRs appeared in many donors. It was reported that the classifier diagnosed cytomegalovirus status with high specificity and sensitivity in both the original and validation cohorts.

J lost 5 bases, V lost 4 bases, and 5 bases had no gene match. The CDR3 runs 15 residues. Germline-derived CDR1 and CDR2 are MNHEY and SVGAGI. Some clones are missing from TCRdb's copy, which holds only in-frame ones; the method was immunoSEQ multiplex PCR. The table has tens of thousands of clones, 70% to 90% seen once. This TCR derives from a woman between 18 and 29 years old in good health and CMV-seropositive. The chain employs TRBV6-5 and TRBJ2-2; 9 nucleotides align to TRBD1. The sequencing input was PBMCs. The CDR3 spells CASSLTGGLTGELFF. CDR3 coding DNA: TGTGCCAGCAGTTTAACAGGGGGCCTGACCGGGGAGCTGTTTTTT.